The 27 T cell receptor beta chains listed next were all sequenced from one sample in a study of CD8+ T cells in alopecia areata. Treatment specified: oral pan-JAK inhibitor, 5-10 mg twice daily. The authors extracted RNA and reverse transcribed it into cDNA as the sequencing template. The assay was immunoSEQ multiplex PCR, and TCRdb's table has in-frame clones only and misses some. Among about 150,000 clones listed, about three fifths were seen once. Here the sequenced sample was CD4+ T cells sorted from blood, taken at week 4, from a patient treated with tofacitinib. All receptors come from a human donor with alopecia areata.

This clone came up a few times. The chain couples TRBV29-1 to TRBJ2-7; D assignment may be TRBD1 or TRBD2 (5 bases each). The CDR3 covers 20 residues. CDR1 SQVTM and CDR2 ANQGSEA come from the germline V gene. Deletions cut 4 bases from V and 3 bases from J, with 34 bases between. As DNA, the CDR3 is TGCAGCGTTGCCGGGCCGATCGGGGCGAGGACTCGCCGGAATTTCTACGAGCAGTACTTC. Amino acids: CSVAGPIGARTRRNFYEQYF.

The chain recombines TRBV5-1 with TRBJ1-2; perhaps TRBD1 as D (5 bases). The germline gives CDR1 SGHRS, CDR2 YFSETQ. V lost 6 bases, J lost 5 bases, and 20 bases lay in between. This CDR3 is built from 15 residues. The chain's CDR3 is CASTLGIGANYGYTF. CDR3 sequence (DNA): TGCGCCAGCACCCTCGGCATCGGGGCAAATTATGGCTACACCTTC.

The rearrangement joins TRBV7-9 to TRBJ1-1; 10 bases agree with TRBD1. With V trimmed by 0 bases and J by 4 bases, 5 bases remained unmatched. The CDR3 sequence is 16 residues long. Germline V gene data show CDR1 as SEHNR and CDR2 as FQNEAQ (reference sequence). The CDR3 spells CASSLALGQGSTEAFF. The DNA of the CDR3 is TGTGCCAGCAGCTTAGCGCTGGGACAGGGGTCCACTGAAGCTTTCTTT.

The V call is TRBV29-1, the J call TRBJ1-5; D is uncertain. Germline V gene sequence: CDR1 SQVTM, CDR2 ANQGSEA. V shed 0 bases and J shed 6 bases, with 6 bases lying between them. CDR3 length equals 12 residues. The CDR3 here is CSVEDVGQPQHF. For the CDR3, the DNA is TGCAGCGTTGAAGATGTGGGTCAGCCCCAGCATTTT.

V usage is TRBV29-1 and J usage is TRBJ1-5, with 9 bases lining up with TRBD1. CDR1 is SQVTM, CDR2 ANQGSEA, per germline. The CDR3 consists of 14 residues. The J segment lost 3 bases and the V segment lost 6 bases, leaving 6 bases of the junction unmatched. CDR3 sequence reads: CSVATGGTNQPQHF. CDR3 nucleotides: TGCAGCGTGGCGACAGGGGGTACCAATCAGCCCCAGCATTTT.

This clone is a singleton in its sample. V and J are TRBV29-1 and TRBJ1-1; D is unresolved. Germline CDR1 is SQVTM and CDR2 is ANQGSEA. With 3 bases removed from V and 1 base from J, the gap between germline ends came to 9 bases. CDR3 length: 13 amino acids. The CDR3 reads CSVDVQANTEAFF. CDR3 nucleotides: TGCAGCGTTGATGTTCAGGCGAACACTGAAGCTTTCTTT.

A few counts support this clone. The chain couples TRBV29-1 to TRBJ1-2, with 9 bases matching TRBD1. J was trimmed by 7 bases and V by 6 bases; bases with no gene match: 12. The CDR3 loop spans 14 amino acids. CDR1 is SQVTM, CDR2 ANQGSEA, per germline. The CDR3 region is CSVGGQGQGFGYTF. For the CDR3, the DNA is TGCAGCGTGGGGGGTCAGGGACAGGGCTTTGGCTACACCTTC.

This chain uses TRBV30 with TRBJ2-5; 8 nucleotides agree with TRBD2. From germline, CDR1 is GTSNPN and CDR2 SVGIG (reference sequence). The V and J ends lost 5 bases and 5 bases, in that order; junction bases with no gene match: 10. The CDR3 consists of 14 residues. CDR3 DNA: TGTGCCTGGTCTAGGGGACTAGGGTGGGAGACCCAGTACTTC. It is translated as CAWSRGLGWETQYF.

This clone was recorded a few times. This chain uses TRBV25-1 with TRBJ2-1; 10 bases are a match to TRBD2. There are 15 residues in the CDR3. The trim removed 1 base at V and 6 bases at J, leaving 3 bases unmatched. Germline V lookup: CDR1 MGHDK, CDR2 SYGVNS. The CDR3 DNA follows: TGTGCCAGCAGTGAATTAGCGGGGGGCGGCAATGAGCAGTTCTTC. This translates into CASSELAGGGNEQFF.

In its sample, this clone was seen a few times. The chain links TRBV13 to TRBJ1-6, with D possibly matching TRBD1 (5 bases). Trimming removed 0 bases from V and 10 bases from J, with 7 bases in between. CDR1 is PRHDT, CDR2 FYEKMQ, per germline (reference sequence). This CDR3 contains 13 residues. CDR3 amino acids: CASSLGRDSPLHF. CDR3 nucleotide sequence: TGTGCCAGCAGCTTAGGACGGGACTCACCCCTCCACTTT.

V gene TRBV7-3 combines with J gene TRBJ2-1, with TRBD2 identical over 8 bases. Germline V lookup: CDR1 SGHTA, CDR2 FQGTGA. Trimming removed 4 bases from V and 5 bases from J; junction bases left unmatched: 4. The CDR3 is 14 amino acids. In nucleotides, the CDR3 is TGTGCCAGCAGCTCTAGCGGGTTAAACAATGAGCAGTTCTTC. Encoded protein: CASSSSGLNNEQFF.

The chain is built from TRBV9 and TRBJ1-1; D may be TRBD1 (6 bases). V was cut by 1 base and J by 0 bases, with 10 bases left in between. The germline V gene has CDR1 SGDLS and CDR2 YYNGEE. This CDR3 region has 15 residues. This CDR3 reads CASSVTGDMNTEAFF. In DNA form, the CDR3 reads TGTGCCAGCAGCGTAACCGGGGACATGAACACTGAAGCTTTCTTT.

This rearrangement joins TRBV29-1 to TRBJ1-2; a weak D match, TRBD1 (6 bases). The CDR3 runs to 12 residues. V lost 7 bases to trimming and J lost 2 bases, with 11 bases between them. Germline CDR1 and CDR2: SQVTM and ANQGSEA. CDR3 sequence reads: CSARDTNYGYTF. DNA for the CDR3: TGCAGCGCCCGGGACACGAACTATGGCTACACCTTC.

The chain has TRBV27 and TRBJ2-3, with D tentatively TRBD1 or TRBD2 (5 bases each). Trimming shortened V by 3 bases and J by 9 bases, and 10 bases separated the two germline ends. There are 12 residues in the CDR3. Germline V gene data show CDR1 as MNHEY and CDR2 as SMNVEV (reference sequence). CDR3 coding DNA: TGTGCCAGCAGTTTTTACGGGGCCACGCAGTATTTT. Translating it yields CASSFYGATQYF.

This clone was picked up a small number of times. The J gene is TRBJ2-3, the V gene TRBV7-2; D possibly corresponds to TRBD2 (6 bases). Germline-derived CDR1 and CDR2 are SGHTA and FQGNSA. The CDR3 loop spans 14 amino acids. With 4 bases removed from V and 2 bases from J, the gap between germline ends came to 10 bases. For the CDR3, the DNA is TGTGCCAGCAGCTACAGCGGGCCCACAGATACGCAGTATTTT. This codes for CASSYSGPTDTQYF.

This clone was observed a single time. This chain links TRBV6-1 with TRBJ2-2; D is unresolved. The CDR3 is 13 amino acids. With 2 bases removed from V and 5 bases from J, the gap between germline ends came to 6 bases. From germline, CDR1 is MNHNS and CDR2 SASEGT. The CDR3 reads CASSERRTGELFF. The CDR3 region has the DNA TGTGCCAGCAGTGAACGGAGAACCGGGGAGCTGTTTTTT.

The genes are TRBV27 and TRBJ1-2; possible D gene TRBD1, 5 bases. Trimming pared 11 bases from V and 3 bases from J, leaving 16 bases between. The germline V gene encodes CDR1 MNHEY and CDR2 SMNVEV (reference sequence). The CDR3 contains 13 residues. CDR3 DNA sequence: TGTGCCTGCCGGGGGGAAACCGACTATGGCTACACCTTC. This translates into CACRGETDYGYTF.

The genes are TRBV9 and TRBJ2-7; a weak D match, TRBD1 (6 bases). The CDR3 is 13 residues long. V was pared by 10 bases and J by 6 bases, with 20 bases between. The germline V gene encodes CDR1 SGDLS and CDR2 YYNGEE. The CDR3 DNA is TGTGCCTCTCAGGCAGGGGCCTACGGCGAGCAGTACTTC. Amino acids: CASQAGAYGEQYF.

Written as DNA, the CDR3 is TGTGCCTGGAGTGTAATAGGTCGTGGGACACGGAACACTGAAGCTTTCTTT. It translates to CAWSVIGRGTRNTEAFF. The chain is built from TRBV30 and TRBJ1-1; the D gene is possibly TRBD1 (6 bases). V was trimmed by 0 bases and J by 1 base, leaving 18 bases between them. The CDR3 spans 17 residues. CDR1 GTSNPN and CDR2 SVGIG come from the germline V gene (reference sequence). Full variable domain (remainder filled in from reference TRBV30 and TRBJ1-1): SQTIHQWPATLVQPVGSPLSLECTVEGTSNPNLYWYRQAAGRGLQLLFYSVGIGQISSEVPQNLSASRPQDRQFILSSKKLLLSDSGFYLCAWSVIGRGTRNTEAFFGQGTRLTVV.

The chain uses TRBV30 and TRBJ2-2, with D possibly being TRBD2 (6 bases). The germline gives CDR1 GTSNPN, CDR2 SVGIG (reference sequence). V was cut by 7 bases and J by 2 bases, with 14 bases left in between. This CDR3 spans 14 amino acids. The CDR3 sequence is CASPGEINTGELFF. Here the CDR3 DNA reads TGTGCCTCCCCGGGGGAGATCAACACCGGGGAGCTGTTTTTT.

This clone was counted only a few times. The chain joins TRBV9 to TRBJ1-2; no definite D call. The CDR3 is 12 amino acids. Germline values: CDR1 SGDLS, CDR2 YYNGEE. V shed 3 bases and J shed 0 bases, with 3 bases lying between them. This CDR3 is CASSATNYGYTF. The DNA for the CDR3 is TGTGCCAGCAGCGCGACTAACTATGGCTACACCTTC.

This chain links TRBV20-1 with TRBJ2-7; D is unresolved. Trimming took 0 bases from V and 5 from J, leaving 5 bases between them. The germline V gene has CDR1 DFQATT and CDR2 SNEGSKA (reference sequence). The CDR3 runs 11 residues. The CDR3: CSARDQNEQYF. The CDR3 DNA reads TGCAGTGCTAGAGATCAAAACGAGCAGTACTTC.

V and J are TRBV4-1 and TRBJ1-4; 8 nucleotides line up with TRBD1. The CDR3 length is 16 residues. V shed 0 bases, J shed 8 bases, and the junction held 8 bases outside the gene matches. Germline V gene lookup returns CDR1 MGHRA and CDR2 YSYEKL. The CDR3 loop reads CASSQEWAGGREKLFF. For the CDR3, the DNA is TGCGCCAGCAGCCAAGAGTGGGCAGGGGGCCGGGAAAAACTGTTTTTT.

Written as DNA, the CDR3 is TGTGCCAGCAGCGGGACAAGGGGCGCGTTAGAGCAGTACTTC. As protein: CASSGTRGALEQYF. The chain couples TRBV11-2 to TRBJ2-7; TRBD1 is a possible D gene (6 bases). The CDR3 totals 14 residues. The V gene lost 5 bases and the J gene lost 7 bases, with 18 bases spanning the gap. CDR1 is SGHAT, CDR2 FQNNGV, per germline. The complete variable domain, with remaining parts taken from reference TRBV11-2 and TRBJ2-7, reads EAGVAQSPRYKIIEKRQSVAFWCNPISGHATLYWYQQILGQGPKLLIQFQNNGVVDDSQLPKDRFSAERLKGVDSTLKIQPAKLEDSAVYLCASSGTRGALEQYFGPGTRLTVT.

The chain has TRBV29-1 and TRBJ1-1; D is ambiguous. V gave up 4 bases and J gave up 2 bases, with 8 bases separating them. The germline V gene has CDR1 SQVTM and CDR2 ANQGSEA. The CDR3 is 12 residues long. The chain's CDR3 is CSVARTNTEAFF. As DNA, the CDR3 is TGCAGCGTTGCCAGGACCAACACTGAAGCTTTCTTT.

This clone was picked up a small number of times. The chain links TRBV6-6 to TRBJ1-5, with D possibly matching TRBD1 (6 bases). Germline CDR1 and CDR2: MNHNY and SVGAGI (reference sequence). The germline V and J ends were trimmed by 6 bases and 7 bases, with 22 bases remaining between them. CDR3 length equals 16 residues. The CDR3 spells CASSSLAPGVGQPQHF. CDR3 nucleotide sequence: TGTGCCAGCAGCTCCCTTGCCCCAGGGGTGGGACAGCCCCAGCATTTT.

The rearrangement links TRBV19 to TRBJ2-5, with 11 bases fitting TRBD1. CDR1 is LNHDA, CDR2 SQIVND, per germline (reference sequence). The CDR3 sequence is 15 residues long. With V trimmed by 4 bases and J by 5 bases, 6 bases remained unmatched. The CDR3, as DNA: TGTGCCAGTAGTAGCGATTGGACAGGGGGCGAGACCCAGTACTTC. As protein: CASSSDWTGGETQYF. Full variable domain (missing parts from reference TRBV19 and TRBJ2-5): DGGITQSPKYLFRKEGQNVTLSCEQNLNHDAMYWYRQDPGQGLRLIYYSQIVNDFQKGDIAEGYSVSREKKESFPLTVTSAQKNPTAFYLCASSSDWTGGETQYFGPGTRLLVL.